The sequence of this T cell receptor (beta chain) was determined in a study of control samples from healthy donors and cancer patients. Repertoires were generated with immunoSEQ multiplex PCR, while TCRdb's copy carries only in-frame clones and drops some. The repertoire holds 52,000 or so clones, with approximately 94% as singletons. The CDR3 sequence is 14 residues long. Trimming cost V 5 bases and J 2 bases, with 7 bases left between them. Germline CDR1 is LNHDA and CDR2 is SQIVND (reference sequence). This sequence was found in a man aged 30 to 39 in good health. This chain links TRBV19 with TRBJ1-6; D call uncertain. The sequencing input was blood. The CDR3 sequence: CASSEAAYNSPLHF. CDR3 nucleotides: TGTGCCAGTAGTGAAGCCGCCTATAATTCACCCCTCCACTTT.